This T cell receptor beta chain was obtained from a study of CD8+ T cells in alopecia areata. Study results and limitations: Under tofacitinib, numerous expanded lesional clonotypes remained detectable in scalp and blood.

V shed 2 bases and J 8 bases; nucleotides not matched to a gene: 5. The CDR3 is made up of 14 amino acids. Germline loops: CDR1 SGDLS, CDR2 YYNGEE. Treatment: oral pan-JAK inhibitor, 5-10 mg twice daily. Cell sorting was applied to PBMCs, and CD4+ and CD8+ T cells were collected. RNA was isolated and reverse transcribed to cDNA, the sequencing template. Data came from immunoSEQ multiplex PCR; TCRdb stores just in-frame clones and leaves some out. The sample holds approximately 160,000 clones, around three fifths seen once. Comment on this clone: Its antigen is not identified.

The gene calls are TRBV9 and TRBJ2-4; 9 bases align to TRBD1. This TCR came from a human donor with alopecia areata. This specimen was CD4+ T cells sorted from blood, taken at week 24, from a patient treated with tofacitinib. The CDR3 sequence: CASSVGQGRDIQYF. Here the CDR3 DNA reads TGTGCCAGCAGCGTGGGACAGGGAAGGGACATTCAGTACTTC.